This T cell receptor beta chain was profiled in a study of cytomegalovirus exposure and HLA in healthy donors. Study conclusions and caveats: The study found most TCR sequences rare, yet found some public TCRs in many donors. A few CMV-associated chains proved CMV antigen-specific in vitro. According to a later analysis, TCR clusters from the first cohort tended to co-occur in the 100 to 150 validation repertoires. Reported results showed that the classifier diagnosed cytomegalovirus status with high specificity and sensitivity.

This CDR3 has 11 amino acids. J was trimmed by 8 bases and V by 10 bases; bases with no gene match: 5. From germline, CDR1 is ENHRY and CDR2 SYGVKD. The method was immunoSEQ multiplex PCR; TCRdb's version includes in-frame clones alone and lacks a portion of them. The data contain about 56,000 clones, about 96% of them seen just once; the ten biggest clones take up roughly 1%. For this clone: Its antigen remains unknown.

Sequenced sample: PBMCs. The sequence came from a woman between 18 and 29 years old in good health and CMV-seronegative. The J gene is TRBJ1-2, the V gene TRBV10-3; 9 nucleotides agree with TRBD1. This chain's CDR3 is CATQGAGGYTF. Written as DNA, the CDR3 is TGTGCCACACAGGGGGCGGGCGGCTACACCTTC.